This is a list of T cell receptor beta chains from one sample in a study of cytomegalovirus exposure and HLA in healthy donors. TCRdb's copy holds only in-frame clones and misses some; the assay was immunoSEQ multiplex PCR. The sample comprises under 250,000 clones, around 77% of which are singletons, and less than 3.5% rests with the top ten. The sequencing input was PBMCs. The receptors shown here come from a woman in her thirties in good health and CMV-seronegative. The CDR3 runs from the conserved cysteine through the conserved F or W. D genes are given only for firm matches. Size is stated for part of the rows, as once, few or many counts, or as a class when the clone is expanded.

clone size | J gene | D gene | V gene | CDR3 DNA | CDR3 protein
- | TRBJ2-7 | TRBD1 | TRBV27 | TGTGCCAGCAGTTCCCGGACAGGGGGCGACGAGCAGTACTTC | CASSSRTGGDEQYF
- | TRBJ1-2 | - | TRBV6-5 | TGTGCCAGCAGTTACACGACAATAAGTCCTAACTATGGCTACACCTTC | CASSYTTISPNYGYTF
- | TRBJ1-1 | TRBD1 | TRBV4-2 | TGTGCCAGCAGCCCTCACGGACAGGGAACGGACACTGAAGCTTTCTTT | CASSPHGQGTDTEAFF
- | TRBJ2-1 | TRBD2 | TRBV7-3 | TGTGCCAGCAGCTTCGAGACTAGCGCGATCGATGAGCAGTTCTTC | CASSFETSAIDEQFF
few | TRBJ2-5 | TRBD2 | TRBV5-1 | TGCGCCAGCAGCGGGGGGGGAGTAAACCAAGAGACCCAGTACTTC | CASSGGGVNQETQYF
- | TRBJ2-7 | - | TRBV4-1 | TGCGCCAGCGGGCTGAGAACAGGGAACTACGAGCAGTACTTC | CASGLRTGNYEQYF
once | TRBJ1-2 | - | TRBV4-1 | TGCGCCAGCAGCCAAATTACCGCCAGAATGAACTATGGCTACACCTTC | CASSQITARMNYGYTF
once | TRBJ1-2 | - | TRBV21-1 | TGTGCCAGCAGCAAACCAAGCGGGGGCTACACCTTC | CASSKPSGGYTF
- | TRBJ1-3 | - | TRBV28 | TGTGCCAGCAGTTTATTACCGGGGTCTGGAAACACCATATATTTT | CASSLLPGSGNTIYF
- | TRBJ1-1 | - | TRBV5-1 | TGCGCCAGCAGCTTTTCGAGACAGACGAACACTGAAGCTTTCTTT | CASSFSRQTNTEAFF
- | TRBJ2-7 | TRBD2 | TRBV4-1 | TGCGCCAGCAGGGCCGGGACTAGCTCCTACGAGCAGTACTTC | CASRAGTSSYEQYF
- | TRBJ2-5 | - | TRBV9 | TGTGCCAGCAGCGTAGGAATTAGTGCTTTAGAAGAGACCCAGTACTTC | CASSVGISALEETQYF
- | TRBJ1-4 | - | TRBV27 | TGTGCCAGCGGTATGGGGCAGGGTAAGGGTGAAAAACTGTTTTTT | CASGMGQGKGEKLFF
- | TRBJ1-6 | - | TRBV5-6 | TGTGCCAGCAGCTCGGACATTTATAATTCACCCCTCCACTTT | CASSSDIYNSPLHF
- | TRBJ2-2 | - | TRBV6-5 | TGTGCCAGCAACTACCGTGGAGGAACCGGCGGGGAGCTGTTTTTT | CASNYRGGTGGELFF
- | TRBJ1-5 | - | TRBV7-2 | TGTGCCAGCAGCCCCGGACAATATAGCAATCAGCCCCAGCATTTT | CASSPGQYSNQPQHF
- | TRBJ2-3 | TRBD1 | TRBV5-6 | TGTGCCAGCAGCCGTGGACAGGGAATGCAGTATTTT | CASSRGQGMQYF
- | TRBJ2-7 | TRBD1 | TRBV7-2 | TGTGCCAGCAGCCCAAGGGACAGGCTCTACGAGCAGTACTTC | CASSPRDRLYEQYF
- | TRBJ1-2 | - | TRBV4-2 | TGTGCCAGCAGCCAATCACAGGGCGCCGGCTACCCCTTC | CASSQSQGAGYPF
- | TRBJ2-7 | - | TRBV6-5 | TGTGCCAGCAGCTCCGGGACACCCTACGAGCAGTACTTC | CASSSGTPYEQYF
- | TRBJ2-1 | TRBD2 | TRBV13 | TGTGCCAGCAGCTTAGCTCTAGCGGGGTCCTGGAATGAGCAGTTCTTC | CASSLALAGSWNEQFF
- | TRBJ1-4 | - | TRBV27 | TGTGCCAGCAGTTTAGGAGGGACTCTTAAGGAAAAACTGTTTTTT | CASSLGGTLKEKLFF
- | TRBJ1-4 | - | TRBV6-5 | TGTGCCAGCAGTTACGGGGGCAGCACTAATGAAAAACTGTTTTTT | CASSYGGSTNEKLFF
- | TRBJ2-2 | TRBD1 | TRBV5-1 | TGCGCCAGCAGCTTCCAGGGGGCGGACACCGGGGAGCTGTTTTTT | CASSFQGADTGELFF
few | TRBJ1-1 | - | TRBV29-1 | TGCAGCATTCCTGGGGGGGGAAGGAACACTGAAGCTTTCTTT | CSIPGGGRNTEAFF
- | TRBJ2-4 | TRBD1 | TRBV15 | TGTGCCACCAGCAGAGACCGCGGACAGGTACTAGCCAAAAACATTCAGTACTTC | CATSRDRGQVLAKNIQYF
few | TRBJ1-1 | - | TRBV11-2 | TGTGCCAGCAGCGTGAGTACGGTCACTGAAGCTTTCTTT | CASSVSTVTEAFF
- | TRBJ2-7 | TRBD2 | TRBV9 | TGTGCCAGCAGCCCCCTAGCGGAGGGCACCCTCGAGCAGTACTTC | CASSPLAEGTLEQYF
- | TRBJ2-7 | - | TRBV18 | TGTGCCAGCTCACCGGCACCAGGGCTAAGCGACGAGCAGTACTTC | CASSPAPGLSDEQYF
- | TRBJ1-5 | - | TRBV2 | TGTGCCAGCATGAGGGGGGGGTCGGGAAATCAGCCCCAGCATTTT | CASMRGGSGNQPQHF
- | TRBJ1-2 | TRBD1 | TRBV7-9 | TGTTCCAGCAGCTTAGTTGTCGGGACAGGGGCCTATGGCTACACCTTC | CSSSLVVGTGAYGYTF
- | TRBJ1-2 | - | TRBV2 | TGTGCCAGCATGGGGACGTTTTTTCAGGGGTGGAATGGCTACACCTTC | CASMGTFFQGWNGYTF
- | TRBJ2-5 | - | TRBV29-1 | TGCAGCGTTATTAATGGGCCAAGGGAGACCCAGTACTTC | CSVINGPRETQYF
- | TRBJ2-4 | TRBD1 | TRBV28 | TGTGCCAGCAGTTTAAGTACAGGGGGCTTGAACATTCAGTACTTC | CASSLSTGGLNIQYF
- | TRBJ1-6 | - | TRBV28 | TGTGCCAGCAGTTTGGGACACGTAAATTCACCCCTCCACTTT | CASSLGHVNSPLHF
- | TRBJ1-1 | - | TRBV30 | TGTGCCTGGAGCGGGGGGAACACTGAAGCTTTCTTT | CAWSGGNTEAFF
- | TRBJ2-1 | TRBD2 | TRBV14 | TGTGCCAGCAGCCATACGCGACTAGCCCCATTCGGTGAGCAGTTCTTC | CASSHTRLAPFGEQFF
- | TRBJ2-5 | - | TRBV5-1 | TGCGCCAGCAGCTTGGACTTGGAGGGCCTAGAGACCCAGTACTTC | CASSLDLEGLETQYF
- | TRBJ2-7 | - | TRBV29-1 | TGCAGCGTTGGACAAACCTACGAGCAGTACTTC | CSVGQTYEQYF
- | TRBJ2-7 | TRBD2 | TRBV18 | TGTGCCAGCTCACCAGGGCTAGCGGCCTACGAGCAGTACTTC | CASSPGLAAYEQYF
once | TRBJ2-5 | TRBD1 | TRBV2 | TGTGCCAGCAGCTCTGACAGGGGGGAGACCCAGTACTTC | CASSSDRGETQYF
- | TRBJ1-2 | - | TRBV7-7 | TGTGCTAGCAGCCCGTGGACGGGAGAGGGCTACACCTTC | CASSPWTGEGYTF
- | TRBJ2-7 | TRBD2 | TRBV6-6 | TGTGCCAGCAGCAGCGGGGGGGATACCTACGAGCAGTACTTC | CASSSGGDTYEQYF
- | TRBJ1-3 | - | TRBV5-6 | TGTGCCAGCAGCTTGGGGACTGTAGGAAACACCATATATTTT | CASSLGTVGNTIYF
- | TRBJ2-3 | TRBD1 | TRBV29-1 | TGCAGCGTCAGGGGGCGCGGGACAGATACGCAGTATTTT | CSVRGRGTDTQYF
- | TRBJ1-5 | TRBD1 | TRBV19 | TGTGCCAGTAGTATAGACTCGACAGGGTCCCAGCCCCAGCATTTT | CASSIDSTGSQPQHF
- | TRBJ2-1 | TRBD2 | TRBV7-9 | TGTGCCAGCGCCATAGGGGTAGCGGGAGGAGATGAGCAGTTCTTC | CASAIGVAGGDEQFF
- | TRBJ2-2 | - | TRBV19 | TGTGCCAGTAGTATAGGGACAGCGAACACCGGGGAGCTGTTTTTT | CASSIGTANTGELFF
- | TRBJ2-3 | - | TRBV27 | TGTGCCAGCACCCCCCGAGGCTATCGCACAGATACGCAGTATTTT | CASTPRGYRTDTQYF
- | TRBJ2-7 | - | TRBV10-2 | TGCGCCAGCAGTGAGGCGAGGGTGGGGGAGCAGTACTTC | CASSEARVGEQYF
- | TRBJ2-1 | TRBD2 | TRBV7-2 | TGTGCCAGCAGCTTACAACCGGGGGGGTTCGACAATGAGCAGTTCTTC | CASSLQPGGFDNEQFF
- | TRBJ2-7 | TRBD2 | TRBV30 | TGTGCCTGGACTGGGACTAGCGAAACCTACGAGCAGTACTTC | CAWTGTSETYEQYF
- | TRBJ2-5 | - | TRBV6-5 | TGTGCCAGCAGTTACTCCCCCAGCGCGGAGACCCAGTACTTC | CASSYSPSAETQYF
- | TRBJ1-2 | - | TRBV6-1 | TGTGCCAGCAGGGGCGGGGGATATGGCTACCCCTTC | CASRGGGYGYPF
- | TRBJ2-5 | TRBD1 | TRBV30 | TGTGCCTGGGGGACAGGGTTGGAAGAGACCCAGTACTTC | CAWGTGLEETQYF
- | TRBJ2-1 | TRBD2 | TRBV27 | TGTGCCAGCAGTCCCGGGGGGGCCTCATACAATGAGCAGTTCTTC | CASSPGGASYNEQFF
- | TRBJ2-2 | TRBD2 | TRBV18 | TGTGCCAGCTCGAGGCGGGAGGGAAACACCGGGGAGCTGTTTTTT | CASSRREGNTGELFF
- | TRBJ1-6 | - | TRBV5-5 | TGTGCCAGCAGACTCGACAGTTCACCCCTCCACTTT | CASRLDSSPLHF
once | TRBJ1-5 | - | TRBV28 | TGTGCCAGCACCCGACAGAATCAGCCCCAGCATTTT | CASTRQNQPQHF